This is a list of T cell receptor beta chains from one sample in a study of blood T cell repertoires in COVID-19. Measured with immunoSEQ multiplex PCR; TCRdb has only the in-frame clones, and not every one. The table lists 250,000 to 350,000 clones, roughly 80% of them singletons. What was sequenced was peripheral blood. These receptors came from a human donor with COVID-19, enrolled during active disease. The donor label of this sample is uncertain. The CDR3 runs from the conserved cysteine through the conserved F or W. A D gene is named only where the DNA matches it firmly. Clone size is given for some rows only: seen once, a few or many times, or a class if the clone is expanded.

clone_size,v_call,d_call,j_call,cdr3_aa,cdr3_nt
NA,TRBV28,NA,TRBJ2-4,CASSLRAGLAKNIQYF,TGTGCCAGCAGTTTAAGGGCAGGACTAGCCAAAAACATTCAGTACTTC
few,TRBV7-8,NA,TRBJ1-1,CASSIRGLREAFF,TGTGCCAGCAGCATAAGAGGGCTGAGGGAAGCTTTCTTT
once,TRBV5-4,NA,TRBJ1-2,CASSLVGGYTF,TGTGCCAGCAGCTTGGTCGGTGGCTACACCTTC
NA,TRBV28,TRBD2,TRBJ2-2,CASRAGVAGELFF,TGTGCCAGCAGGGCGGGGGTCGCCGGGGAGCTGTTTTTT
NA,TRBV28,TRBD1,TRBJ2-5,CASSPQQGAGAETQYF,TGTGCCAGCAGTCCCCAACAGGGGGCAGGGGCAGAGACCCAGTACTTC
NA,TRBV5-5,TRBD1,TRBJ2-7,CASSVDRGTYEQYF,TGTGCCAGCAGCGTTGACAGGGGGACCTACGAGCAGTACTTC
NA,TRBV6-5,NA,TRBJ1-1,CASSYSQGGDTEAFF,TGTGCCAGCAGTTACTCACAGGGAGGGGACACTGAAGCTTTCTTT
NA,TRBV6-5,TRBD2,TRBJ2-1,CASTRFGTTVDEQFF,TGTGCCAGCACTAGGTTCGGGACTACCGTTGATGAGCAGTTCTTC
NA,TRBV5-4,NA,TRBJ2-3,CASSQGQVDTQYF,TGTGCCAGCAGCCAGGGGCAGGTAGATACGCAGTATTTT
NA,TRBV3-1/TRBV3-2,TRBD2,TRBJ2-1,CASSQELAGVGNEQFF,TGTGCCAGCAGCCAAGAACTAGCGGGAGTCGGTAATGAGCAGTTCTTC
NA,TRBV6-5,TRBD2,TRBJ2-7,CASRTSGSTYEQYF,TGTGCCAGCAGGACTAGCGGGAGTACCTACGAGCAGTACTTC
NA,TRBV19,NA,TRBJ1-1,CASSRGIGRMNTEAFF,TGTGCCAGTAGTAGAGGGATTGGGAGGATGAACACTGAAGCTTTCTTT
few,TRBV5-1,NA,TRBJ2-7,CASSLAQGSGAYEQYF,TGCGCCAGCAGCTTGGCCCAGGGCTCTGGAGCCTACGAGCAGTACTTC
once,TRBV4-3,TRBD1,TRBJ2-1,CASSQSGTGPNEQFF,TGCGCCAGCAGCCAATCCGGGACAGGGCCCAATGAGCAGTTCTTC
NA,TRBV28,TRBD2,TRBJ2-5,CASSLGGLAGGQETQYF,TGTGCCAGCAGTTTGGGTGGGCTAGCGGGAGGCCAAGAGACCCAGTACTTC
NA,TRBV7-2,NA,TRBJ1-4,CASSLVGQKLFF,TGTGCCAGCAGCTTAGTGGGGCAAAAACTGTTTTTT
NA,TRBV11-1,TRBD1,TRBJ1-2,CASSKPPGGAAYGYTF,TGTGCCAGCAGTAAACCCCCAGGGGGCGCCGCCTATGGCTACACCTTC
NA,TRBV6-1,NA,TRBJ1-3,CASSDFWAGFGNTIYF,TGTGCCAGCAGTGACTTCTGGGCAGGTTTTGGAAACACCATATATTTT
NA,TRBV7-2,TRBD1,TRBJ1-3,CAGSLGTDHSGNTIYF,TGTGCCGGCAGCTTAGGGACAGATCACTCTGGAAACACCATATATTTT
NA,TRBV7-9,NA,TRBJ1-2,CASSLETAYGYTF,TGTGCCAGCAGCTTAGAGACAGCCTATGGCTACACCTTC
NA,TRBV2,NA,TRBJ1-5,CASSPLLGQGRGQPQHF,TGTGCCAGCAGCCCTTTATTGGGGCAGGGAAGGGGTCAGCCCCAGCATTTT
NA,TRBV20-1,NA,TRBJ1-2,CSASRGGRDYGYTF,TGCAGTGCTAGTAGAGGGGGTAGAGACTATGGCTACACCTTC
NA,TRBV29-1,TRBD2,TRBJ2-7,CSVEDSSGDYEQYF,TGCAGCGTTGAAGATTCTAGCGGGGATTACGAGCAGTACTTC
NA,TRBV5-4,TRBD1,TRBJ2-7,CASSWDRAYEQYF,TGTGCCAGCAGCTGGGACAGGGCCTACGAGCAGTACTTC
NA,TRBV28,NA,TRBJ2-1,CAIRPRTLYNEQFF,TGTGCCATCCGCCCTAGGACATTGTACAATGAGCAGTTCTTC
once,TRBV11-3,TRBD1,TRBJ2-5,CASSSGQGAWETQYF,TGTGCCAGCAGCTCCGGACAGGGGGCGTGGGAGACCCAGTACTTC
NA,TRBV7-3,NA,TRBJ2-2,CASSLEISSNTGELFF,TGTGCCAGCAGCTTAGAAATTAGCTCGAACACCGGGGAGCTGTTTTTT
NA,TRBV19,TRBD1,TRBJ1-3,CASSSPGTAYSGNTIYF,TGTGCCAGTAGTAGTCCCGGGACAGCTTACTCTGGAAACACCATATATTTT
NA,TRBV5-6,TRBD1,TRBJ2-7,CASSQGTDSSYEQYF,TGTGCCAGCAGCCAAGGGACAGATAGCTCCTACGAGCAGTACTTC
NA,TRBV6-1,NA,TRBJ2-1,CASSEHRDKAGPNNEQFF,TGTGCCAGCAGTGAACATAGAGATAAAGCGGGCCCGAACAATGAGCAGTTCTTC
NA,TRBV9,NA,TRBJ1-3,CASSVDPREDTIYF,TGTGCCAGCAGCGTAGATCCCCGGGAGGACACCATATATTTT
NA,TRBV7-2,NA,TRBJ2-2,CASRHANTGELFF,TGTGCCAGCAGACACGCGAACACCGGGGAGCTGTTTTTT
NA,TRBV5-1,TRBD2,TRBJ2-7,CASSLTPSGTYEQYF,TGCGCCAGCAGCTTGACGCCTAGCGGAACCTACGAGCAGTACTTC
NA,TRBV29-1,NA,TRBJ2-3,CSGEAGGTDTQYF,TGCAGCGGAGAAGCGGGCGGCACAGATACGCAGTATTTT
NA,TRBV27,NA,TRBJ2-2,CASSLSVAGELFF,TGTGCCAGCAGTTTAAGCGTGGCCGGGGAGCTGTTTTTT
NA,TRBV9,NA,TRBJ2-3,CASSDGATRTDTQYF,TGTGCCAGCAGCGATGGGGCAACTCGCACAGATACGCAGTATTTT
NA,TRBV5-1,NA,TRBJ2-5,CASSLGGGRIGETQYF,TGCGCCAGCAGCTTGGGCGGAGGCCGAATCGGGGAGACCCAGTACTTC
NA,TRBV19,NA,TRBJ2-1,CASSKQDDNEQFF,TGTGCCAGTAGTAAACAGGACGACAATGAGCAGTTCTTC
NA,TRBV7-2,TRBD2,TRBJ2-1,CASSLVYRSGTSGNEQFF,TGTGCCAGCAGCTTAGTTTACCGTAGCGGGACTTCGGGGAATGAGCAGTTCTTC
once,TRBV28,NA,TRBJ1-6,CASNNRVYNSPLHF,TGTGCCAGCAACAACAGAGTCTATAATTCACCCCTCCACTTT
NA,TRBV28,TRBD2,TRBJ2-1,CATHYTSGRVFF,TGTGCCACACACTATACTAGCGGGAGGGTGTTCTTC
few,TRBV30,TRBD2,TRBJ2-1,CAWSVPTSGSRGEQFF,TGTGCCTGGAGTGTCCCCACTAGCGGGAGTCGTGGTGAGCAGTTCTTC
NA,TRBV5-1,TRBD2,TRBJ2-7,CASSLRTSGTYEQYF,TGCGCCAGCAGCTTGAGAACTAGCGGTACCTACGAGCAGTACTTC
few,TRBV4-3,NA,TRBJ2-3,CASSQGRGTDTQYF,TGCGCCAGCAGCCAAGGACGGGGCACAGATACGCAGTATTTT
NA,TRBV28,NA,TRBJ1-6,CASSQRGLGYNSPLHF,TGTGCCAGCAGTCAGAGGGGGTTAGGATACAATTCACCCCTCCACTTT
NA,TRBV2,NA,TRBJ1-5,CASNRESNQPQHF,TGTGCCAGCAACAGGGAAAGCAATCAGCCCCAGCATTTT
NA,TRBV13,NA,TRBJ2-7,CASSLRFYEQYF,TGTGCCAGCAGCTTACGGTTCTACGAGCAGTACTTC
NA,TRBV9,TRBD1,TRBJ1-3,CASSVETGGSTGNTIYF,TGTGCCAGCAGCGTAGAGACAGGGGGCTCTACTGGAAACACCATATATTTT
once,TRBV5-1,NA,TRBJ2-2,CASSFDRNTGELFF,TGCGCCAGCAGCTTTGACAGGAACACCGGGGAGCTGTTTTTT
NA,TRBV6-5,NA,TRBJ1-4,CASARGRGEKLFF,TGTGCCAGCGCCAGGGGTCGCGGTGAAAAACTGTTTTTT
NA,TRBV11-3,TRBD1,TRBJ2-7,CASSSGTGNEQYF,TGTGCCAGCAGCTCCGGGACAGGGAACGAGCAGTACTTC
NA,TRBV21-1,NA,TRBJ2-1,CASSKERDGDNEQFF,TGTGCCAGCAGCAAAGAGCGGGACGGGGACAATGAGCAGTTCTTC
NA,TRBV28,NA,TRBJ1-2,CASSSLIYGYTF,TGTGCCAGCAGTTCTCTAATCTATGGCTACACCTTC
NA,TRBV30,NA,TRBJ1-2,CAWRQSYGYTF,TGTGCCTGGAGACAGAGCTATGGCTACACCTTC